What follows are 22 T cell receptor beta chains derived from one specimen sequenced in a study of blood T cell repertoires in COVID-19. TCRdb's table, derived via immunoSEQ multiplex PCR, lists solely in-frame clones and lacks some. The data contain under 250,000 clones, roughly 90% of them seen just once; the ten biggest clones take up roughly 2.5%. Sequenced material: peripheral blood. All receptors derive from a woman aged 55-70 years with acute or convalescent COVID-19.

The chain recombines TRBV6-5 with TRBJ2-7, with 9 bases lining up with TRBD1. This CDR3 has 15 residues. Trimming took 7 bases from V and 3 from J; bases not matched to a gene: 10. Germline V gene sequence: CDR1 MNHEY, CDR2 SVGAGI. The CDR3 reads CASTIQGAAFYEQYF. The CDR3, as DNA: TGTGCCAGCACCATACAGGGGGCCGCATTCTACGAGCAGTACTTC.

The V and J genes are TRBV29-1 and TRBJ1-2; D is possibly TRBD1 (5 bases). CDR1 is SQVTM, CDR2 ANQGSEA, per germline. The CDR3 covers 13 residues. Between the trimmed V and J ends, which lost 7 bases and 4 bases, there was a span of 16 bases. The CDR3 nucleotides read TGCAGCGGGGAAACCAGGGATGGCTATGGCTACACCTTC. The encoded protein is CSGETRDGYGYTF.

This clone was observed a handful of times. This chain uses TRBV9 with TRBJ1-6; 9 nucleotides match TRBD1. The germline CDR1 and CDR2 sequences are SGDLS and YYNGEE. This CDR3 is 16 amino acids long. The trim removed 0 bases at V and 11 bases at J, leaving 9 bases unmatched. The CDR3 spells CASSVGGQGKVTPLHF. The CDR3 DNA follows: TGTGCCAGCAGCGTAGGGGGACAGGGAAAGGTGACACCCCTCCACTTT.

V gene TRBV11-2 combines with J gene TRBJ1-2; 7 bases fit TRBD1. The V and J ends lost 3 bases and 8 bases, in that order; junction bases with no gene match: 6. The CDR3 sequence is 13 residues long. The germline gives CDR1 SGHAT, CDR2 FQNNGV. The CDR3 is CASSFYRGEGYTF. In DNA form, the CDR3 reads TGTGCCAGCAGCTTTTACAGGGGCGAAGGCTACACCTTC.

The V gene is TRBV18, the J gene TRBJ2-7, with 11 bases fitting TRBD2. The trim removed 1 base at V and 3 bases at J, leaving 2 bases unmatched. Germline-derived CDR1 and CDR2 are KGHSH and LQKENI. The CDR3 spans 15 residues. This chain's CDR3 is CASSPQGLADYEQYF. Here the CDR3 DNA reads TGTGCCAGCTCACCACAGGGACTAGCGGACTACGAGCAGTACTTC.

The chain couples TRBV7-8 to TRBJ2-7, with 7 bases matching TRBD2. With 4 bases clipped from V and 0 bases from J, the junction kept 3 bases outside the gene matches. CDR1 SGHVS and CDR2 FQNEAQ come from the germline V gene. The CDR3 extends over 14 amino acids. CDR3 in amino acids: CASSSTSFSYEQYF. Here the CDR3 DNA reads TGTGCCAGCAGCTCGACTAGCTTCTCCTACGAGCAGTACTTC.

V usage is TRBV6-2 or TRBV6-3 and J usage is TRBJ2-1, with 12 bases fitting TRBD2. The length of the CDR3 is 16 residues. Losses at the gene ends were 5 bases for V and 4 bases for J; bases not matched to a gene: 6. The germline gives CDR1 MNHEY, CDR2 SVGEGT. The chain's CDR3 is CASSRRTSGKYNEQFF. The CDR3, as DNA: TGTGCCAGCAGTCGCCGGACTAGCGGGAAGTACAATGAGCAGTTCTTC.

The chain carries TRBV6-5 and TRBJ2-1; 11 positions agree with TRBD2. CDR1 MNHEY and CDR2 SVGAGI come from the germline V gene. This CDR3 has 14 residues. J was trimmed by 7 bases and V by 5 bases; bases with no gene match: 4. Written as DNA, the CDR3 is TGTGCCAGCAGTAACTTAGCGGGAGGGAATGAGCAGTTCTTC. This gives the protein CASSNLAGGNEQFF.

The J gene is TRBJ1-4, the V gene TRBV19, with 7 positions matching TRBD1. V dropped 6 bases and J dropped 7; count of bases not matched to a gene: 11. This CDR3 comprises 15 residues. The V gene's germline CDR1 is LNHDA and CDR2 SQIVND (reference sequence). CDR3 sequence (DNA): TGTGCCAGTAGGATCCCTACAGGGGTTGGTGAAAAACTGTTTTTT. This translates into CASRIPTGVGEKLFF.

This clone was seen a handful of times. This chain links TRBV7-6 with TRBJ2-3; 10 bases match TRBD1. Germline lookup yields CDR1 SGHVS and CDR2 FNYEAQ. V lost 4 bases to trimming and J lost 9 bases; unmatched junction nucleotides: 7. This CDR3 is built from 14 residues. The CDR3 DNA reads TGTGCCAGCAGCTCCGGGACAGGGGCCGGAACGCAGTATTTT. It specifies CASSSGTGAGTQYF.

This sequence joins TRBV18 and TRBJ1-4; 11 bases line up with TRBD1. Looked up from germline, CDR1 is KGHSH and CDR2 is LQKENI. V was pared by 3 bases and J by 7 bases, with 4 bases of the junction left unmatched. This CDR3 comprises 15 residues. This chain's CDR3 is CASSPGQGAREKLFF. In nucleotides, the CDR3 is TGTGCCAGCTCACCTGGACAGGGGGCCCGTGAAAAACTGTTTTTT.

The gene calls are TRBV5-1 and TRBJ2-3, with D maybe TRBD1 (6 bases). Trimming shortened V by 0 bases and J by 1 base, and 12 bases separated the two germline ends. The CDR3 has 16 residues. Germline V CDR1 and CDR2: SGHRS, YFSETQ. CDR3 nucleotides: TGCGCCAGCAGCTTGGCCGCGGACAGCGGCACAGATACGCAGTATTTT. Amino acid sequence: CASSLAADSGTDTQYF.

This chain joins TRBV5-1 and TRBJ2-7; tentative D call: TRBD1 (6 bases). The germline V gene encodes CDR1 SGHRS and CDR2 YFSETQ. V was cut by 0 bases and J by 0 bases, with 10 bases left in between. The CDR3 is 15 amino acids. In DNA form, the CDR3 reads TGCGCCAGCAGCTTGGCCCTGGACAGCTCCTACGAGCAGTACTTC. The encoded protein is CASSLALDSSYEQYF.

V gene TRBV27 combines with J gene TRBJ2-7, with TRBD2 matching over 7 bases. The CDR3 has 10 residues. Germline V gene sequence: CDR1 MNHEY, CDR2 SMNVEV (reference sequence). J gave up 6 bases and V 11 bases, and 4 bases lay outside the gene matches. CDR3 DNA sequence: TGTGCCGCTGGCGGGGGCGAGCAGTACTTC. This sequence encodes CAAGGGEQYF.

This clone was counted once. This chain joins TRBV11-1 and TRBJ2-5, with D perhaps TRBD2 (6 bases). Germline CDR1 and CDR2: SGHAT and FQDESV (reference sequence). The ends were cut back, 5 bases at V and 5 bases at J, with 9 bases in the middle. This CDR3 region has 12 residues. CDR3 DNA sequence: TGTGCCAGCAGCCTTGGGAGGGAGACCCAGTACTTC. It specifies CASSLGRETQYF.

V and J are TRBV29-1 and TRBJ1-1; D might be TRBD1 (6 bases). V lost 6 bases, J lost 5 bases, and 13 bases lay in between. Per the germline V gene, CDR1 is SQVTM and CDR2 is ANQGSEA. This CDR3 has 12 amino acids. The CDR3 loop is CSVEQGNTEAFF. CDR3 nucleotide sequence: TGCAGCGTCGAACAGGGAAATACTGAAGCTTTCTTT.

The rearrangement uses TRBV5-4 and TRBJ1-6, with 10 bases lining up with TRBD1. Germline V lookup: CDR1 SGHNT, CDR2 YYREEE (reference sequence). The CDR3 is 16 amino acids. The V and J ends lost 0 bases and 8 bases, in that order; junction bases with no gene match: 5. CDR3: CASSLGQGASYSPLHF. The DNA for the CDR3 is TGTGCCAGCAGCTTGGGACAGGGGGCGAGTTATTCACCCCTCCACTTT.

This chain links TRBV5-1 with TRBJ1-2; D is possibly TRBD1 (6 bases). CDR1 and CDR2 from the germline V gene are SGHRS and YFSETQ. This CDR3 comprises 13 residues. The V and J ends lost 0 bases and 4 bases respectively, with 7 bases between them. CDR3 residues: CASSLEGGYGYTF. The CDR3 DNA sequence: TGCGCCAGCAGCTTGGAAGGGGGCTATGGCTACACCTTC.

The genes are TRBV2 and TRBJ1-6, with 8 bases that match TRBD1. V lost 7 bases and J lost 9; bases outside the gene matches: 11. The CDR3 runs to 15 residues. Germline CDR1 and CDR2: SNHLY and FYNNEI. CDR3 sequence (DNA): TGTGCCAGCACCATCACCGGACAGGGTAGTTCACCCCTCCACTTT. Translating it yields CASTITGQGSSPLHF.

V and J are TRBV5-6 and TRBJ1-2; 8 positions match TRBD1. The CDR3 has 12 amino acids. Germline assignment: CDR1 SGHDT and CDR2 YYEEEE. J gave up 8 bases and V 4 bases, and 4 bases lay outside the gene matches. For the CDR3, the DNA is TGTGCCAGCAGCCTTGGGACAGGCGGCTACACCTTC. Residues: CASSLGTGGYTF.

The chain uses TRBV30 and TRBJ1-5, with unresolved D. CDR3 length: 14 amino acids. The germline V and J ends were trimmed by 4 bases and 6 bases, with 16 bases remaining between them. CDR1 is GTSNPN, CDR2 SVGIG, per germline (reference sequence). CDR3 amino acids: CAWTDGLSSQPQHF. The CDR3 DNA follows: TGTGCCTGGACCGACGGACTATCCTCTCAGCCCCAGCATTTT.

The rearrangement joins TRBV6-5 to TRBJ1-6; no clear D gene. V was cut by 5 bases and J by 7 bases, with 12 bases left in between. This CDR3 region has 14 residues. Germline CDR1 is MNHEY and CDR2 is SVGAGI. CDR3 in amino acids: CASSPHGENSPLHF. The CDR3, as DNA: TGTGCCAGCAGTCCACACGGAGAAAATTCACCCCTCCACTTT.